The clone carrying this T cell receptor (beta chain) came up many times. Its antigen is still unknown. CDR3 size: 15 residues. Trimming pared 6 bases from V and 0 bases from J, leaving 17 bases between. CDR1 and CDR2 (germline): SQVTM, ANQGSEA. The sample belongs to a study of T cells in Graves' hyperthyroidism and ophthalmopathy. Study observations and caveats: The model made its ophthalmopathy prediction, and onset followed a median about 6 months later.

Disease lasting under 3 months, a NOSPECS grade of at least 4, and a Clinical Activity Score of at least 3 were features of the ophthalmopathy patients. Uncontrolled infection, other autoimmune disease, pregnancy or lactation disqualified patients from enrolment. RNA transcripts yielded amplified TCR beta CDR3 regions. First-round RT-PCR of the TCR CDR3 relied on the HTBI primer set. A single record per CDR3 protein comes from TCRdb applying MiXCR to the multiplex PCR reads. The profile shows approximately 600,000 distinct CDR3 sequences, about 15% of them singletons. Material: blood. This clonotype originated in a woman between 40 and 50 years old with Graves' ophthalmopathy. This chain joins TRBV29-1 and TRBJ1-1; D is uncertain. The chain's CDR3 is CSVAGLGSVNTEAFF. The CDR3 nucleotides are TGCAGCGTCGCCGGATTGGGGTCGGTGAACACTGAAGCTTTCTTT.